These 16 T cell receptor beta chains share one sample of origin, sequenced in a study of blood T cell repertoires in COVID-19. Repertoires were generated with immunoSEQ multiplex PCR, while TCRdb's copy carries only in-frame clones and drops some. Of 80,000 or so clones in the sample, almost 85% were seen once. The sample was peripheral blood. The receptors were gathered from a man older than 75 with acute or convalescent COVID-19.

V gene TRBV6-1 combines with J gene TRBJ1-1; D uncertain. CDR1 is MNHNS and CDR2 is SASEGT in the germline V gene. V was cut by 0 bases and J by 11 bases, with 19 bases left in between. The CDR3 spans 15 residues. CDR3 DNA: TGTGCCAGCAGTGAAGCTTATGGGAGGGCGAGAGAGGCTTTCTTT. This codes for CASSEAYGRAREAFF.

V is TRBV19 and J is TRBJ1-2; 8 bases are shared with TRBD1. Germline trimming cut 3 bases from V and 9 bases from J; bases unmatched to any gene: 9. Germline V CDR1 and CDR2: LNHDA, SQIVND (reference sequence). The length of the CDR3 is 14 residues. This chain's CDR3 is CASSMGQAFESYTF. The CDR3 bases are TGTGCCAGTAGTATGGGACAGGCCTTCGAGAGCTACACCTTC.

This chain joins TRBV27 and TRBJ1-5; 8 bases are shared with TRBD1. The CDR3 has 15 amino acids. With 5 bases clipped from V and 6 bases from J, the junction kept 9 bases outside the gene matches. The germline gives CDR1 MNHEY, CDR2 SMNVEV (reference sequence). CDR3 coding DNA: TGTGCCAGCAGTCTAGAGCCAGGGGGCGGTCAGCCCCAGCATTTT. This codes for CASSLEPGGGQPQHF.

The CDR3 nucleotides are TGTGCCAGCAGCCCGGTAAGCTCCTATAATTCACCCCTCCACTTT. Its translation is CASSPVSSYNSPLHF. The rearrangement links TRBV3-1 (or the pseudogene TRBV3-2) to TRBJ1-6; D remains unclear. CDR3 size: 15 residues. The ends were cut back, 4 bases at V and 0 bases at J, with 7 bases in the middle. CDR1 and CDR2 (germline): LGHDT, YNNKEL (reference sequence).

This chain links TRBV5-6 with TRBJ1-5; 9 bases match TRBD1. J lost 4 bases, V lost 3 bases, and 2 bases had no gene match. Germline values: CDR1 SGHDT, CDR2 YYEEEE. The CDR3 extends over 14 amino acids. The DNA for the CDR3 is TGTGCCAGCAGCTGGACAGGGGAAAATCAGCCCCAGCATTTT. This encodes CASSWTGENQPQHF.

CDR3 sequence (DNA): TGTGCCAGTAGATGGACAGGCGGAAATCAGCCCCAGCATTTT. Protein: CASRWTGGNQPQHF. The chain joins TRBV19 to TRBJ1-5; 7 bases align to TRBD1. This CDR3 region has 14 residues. With V trimmed by 6 bases and J by 4 bases, 6 bases remained unmatched. CDR1 and CDR2 from the germline V gene are LNHDA and SQIVND (reference sequence).

The rearrangement joins TRBV7-3 to TRBJ1-3; 8 bases line up with TRBD1. This CDR3 spans 16 amino acids. Germline V gives CDR1 SGHTA, CDR2 FQGTGA. The V segment lost 5 bases and the J segment 0 bases; nucleotides outside the gene matches: 6. This CDR3 reads CASSLTGAFSGNTIYF. CDR3 sequence (DNA): TGTGCCAGCAGCCTGACAGGGGCCTTCTCTGGAAACACCATATATTTT. The complete variable domain, with remaining parts taken from reference TRBV7-3 and TRBJ1-3, reads GAGVSQTPSNKVTEKGKYVELRCDPISGHTALYWYRQSLGQGPEFLIYFQGTGAADDSGLPNDRFFAVRPEGSVSTLKIQRTERGDSAVYLCASSLTGAFSGNTIYFGEGSWLTVV.

Written as DNA, the CDR3 is TGTGCCAGCAGTGACTCGAGGTACGAGCAGTACTTC. Amino acids: CASSDSRYEQYF. The chain is built from TRBV6-4 and TRBJ2-7; D ambiguous. Trimming cost V 0 bases and J 4 bases, with 4 bases left between them. Germline-derived CDR1 and CDR2 are MRHNA and SNTAGT. This CDR3 region has 12 residues.

V is TRBV13 and J is TRBJ2-1, with D perhaps TRBD2 (5 bases). The CDR3 has 15 residues. CDR1 is PRHDT and CDR2 is FYEKMQ in the germline V gene (reference sequence). V lost 0 bases and J 8 bases, leaving 14 bases between the germline ends. This CDR3 is CASSLGTRVIHEQFF. As DNA, the CDR3 is TGTGCCAGCAGCTTAGGCACGAGGGTCATCCATGAGCAGTTCTTC.

This chain uses TRBV7-9 with TRBJ1-2, with 8 nucleotides matching TRBD1. Germline V gene data show CDR1 as SEHNR and CDR2 as FQNEAQ (reference sequence). Trimming at V came to 4 bases and at J to 4 bases, leaving 11 bases not matched to a gene. This CDR3 contains 16 residues. CDR3 DNA sequence: TGTGCCAGCAGCTCCACTCAAACAGGGGGGGGCTATGGCTACACCTTC. Its translation is CASSSTQTGGGYGYTF.

The J gene is TRBJ1-1, the V gene TRBV6-5; D is unresolved. Trimming stripped 7 bases from V and 0 bases from J, with 9 bases between. CDR1 MNHEY and CDR2 SVGAGI come from the germline V gene. This CDR3 comprises 13 residues. Written as DNA, the CDR3 is TGTGCCAGCACGGGTGGCATGAACACTGAAGCTTTCTTT. Translation gives CASTGGMNTEAFF.

The chain joins TRBV7-9 to TRBJ2-6, with TRBD2 matching over 7 bases. J gave up 2 bases and V 4 bases, and 2 bases lay outside the gene matches. In germline, CDR1 is SEHNR, CDR2 FQNEAQ (reference sequence). CDR3 size: 15 residues. CDR3 region: CASSWEGAGANVLTF. For the CDR3, the DNA is TGTGCCAGCAGCTGGGAGGGAGCTGGGGCCAACGTCCTGACTTTC.

This clone came up once. The rearrangement joins TRBV11-1 to TRBJ2-7, with D possibly being TRBD2 (5 bases). V was trimmed by 0 bases and J by 0 bases, leaving 12 bases between them. The CDR3 is 16 residues long. Per germline, CDR1 SGHAT and CDR2 FQDESV (reference sequence). CDR3 sequence reads: CASSLASATNSYEQYF. The DNA of the CDR3 is TGTGCCAGCAGCTTAGCGTCGGCGACTAACTCCTACGAGCAGTACTTC.

There are a few counts of this clone. This rearrangement joins TRBV28 to TRBJ2-7, with D perhaps matching TRBD1 (5 bases). V was clipped by 3 bases and J by 2 bases, with 11 bases between them. The CDR3 totals 14 residues. Germline CDR1 is MDHEN and CDR2 is SYDVKM. CDR3 nucleotide sequence: TGTGCCAGCAGTTTCGTCCAGGGAACCTACGAGCAGTACTTC. Translating it yields CASSFVQGTYEQYF.

The V call is TRBV2, the J call TRBJ1-5, with 7 bases aligning to TRBD1. Germline assignment: CDR1 SNHLY and CDR2 FYNNEI. This CDR3 is 15 amino acids long. J lost 5 bases, V lost 5 bases, and 9 bases had no gene match. The CDR3 nucleotides are TGTGCCAGCAGTCGGGGACAGCTTGACTATCAGCCCCAGCATTTT. Translation gives CASSRGQLDYQPQHF. Variable domain in full (rest from reference TRBV2 and TRBJ1-5): EPEVTQTPSHQVTQMGQEVILRCVPISNHLYFYWYRQILGQKVEFLVSFYNNEISEKSEIFDDQFSVERPDGSNFTLKIRSTKLEDSAMYFCASSRGQLDYQPQHFGDGTRLSIL.

V and J are TRBV18 and TRBJ2-7; maybe TRBD2 (5 bases). The V end was cut by 2 bases, the J end by 5 bases, with 7 bases between. Germline CDR1 reads KGHSH; CDR2 reads LQKENI. The CDR3 runs to 12 residues. CDR3 sequence reads: CASSPAGDEQYF. CDR3 in DNA: TGTGCCAGCTCACCAGCCGGGGACGAGCAGTACTTC. Together with reference TRBV18 and TRBJ2-7, the CDR3 gives the full variable domain: NAGVMQNPRHLVRRRGQEARLRCSPMKGHSHVYWYRQLPEEGLKFMVYLQKENIIDESGMPKERFSAEFPKEGPSILRIQQVVRGDSAAYFCASSPAGDEQYFGPGTRLTVT.